This is a list of T cell receptor beta chains from one sample in a study of low-dose radiotherapy and immunotherapy resistance in tumors. TCRdb re-analysed the reads in MiXCR, keeping a single row per CDR3 protein. The sample lists roughly 56,000 distinct CDR3 sequences; less than 30% were seen once. The sequences come from PBMCs, collected after low-dose radiotherapy plus immunotherapy. The receptors were gathered from a male donor with prostate cancer. Each CDR3 is given with its conserved first and last residue. Fields, in order: J gene, V gene, clone size, D gene, CDR3 protein, CDR3 DNA. D genes are given only for firm matches. Part of the rows lack a size; the others show once, few, many or a class for expanded clones.

>TRBJ2-1|TRBV5-6|large|NA
CASSLLSSYNEQFF
TGTGCCAGCAGCTTGTTAAGCTCCTACAATGAGCAGTTCTTC
>TRBJ2-5|TRBV5-3|many|TRBD2
CASRRGLAEETQYF
TGTGCCAGCAGGAGGGGACTAGCGGAAGAGACCCAGTACTTC
>TRBJ2-5|TRBV6-8|few|NA
CASSYGGVEETQYF
TGTGCCAGCAGTTACGGAGGCGTGGAGGAGACCCAGTACTTC
>TRBJ2-1|TRBV29-1|NA|TRBD2
CSVGLAERQFF
TGCAGCGTTGGGCTAGCGGAGCGGCAGTTCTTC
>TRBJ1-5|TRBV28|NA|NA
CASSYRDTGNQPQHF
TGTGCCAGCAGTTACAGGGACACAGGCAATCAGCCCCAGCATTTT
>TRBJ1-1|TRBV20-1|many|TRBD1
CSARDQGRTGEAFF
TGCAGTGCTAGAGATCAGGGGAGGACAGGTGAAGCTTTCTTT
>TRBJ2-2|TRBV28|many|TRBD1
CASSSIRDRGDTGELFF
TGTGCCAGCAGTAGCATCCGGGACAGGGGTGACACCGGGGAGCTGTTTTTT
>TRBJ2-7|TRBV18|many|TRBD1
CASSPRQGTEGEQYF
TGTGCCAGCTCACCCCGACAGGGGACCGAAGGCGAGCAGTACTTC
>TRBJ2-7|TRBV28|many|NA
CASSRRDLNEQYF
TGTGCCAGCAGTCGACGGGACCTTAACGAGCAGTACTTC
>TRBJ2-6|TRBV27|few|NA
CASRASANVLTF
TGTGCCAGCAGGGCGAGTGCCAACGTCCTGACTTTC
>TRBJ2-7|TRBV29-1|NA|NA
CSVGFRGYEQYF
TGCAGCGTTGGATTCCGAGGGTACGAGCAGTACTTC
>TRBJ2-5|TRBV29-1|many|NA
CSVDQTVRETQYF
TGCAGCGTTGACCAGACGGTACGAGAGACCCAGTACTTC
>TRBJ2-6|TRBV2|many|NA
CASSVVSGANVLTF
TGTGCCAGCAGTGTAGTATCTGGGGCCAACGTCCTGACTTTC
>TRBJ1-1|TRBV28|many|TRBD1
CASNRGGDTEAFF
TGTGCCAGCAACAGGGGAGGAGACACTGAAGCTTTCTTT
>TRBJ2-1|TRBV12-3/TRBV12-4|many|TRBD2
CASSLLAGGITYNEQFF
TGTGCCAGCAGTTTATTGGCGGGGGGGATAACCTACAATGAGCAGTTCTTC
>TRBJ2-1|TRBV4-2|NA|TRBD2
CASSQETSGGTYNEQFF
TGTGCCAGCAGCCAAGAGACTAGCGGGGGGACTTACAATGAGCAGTTCTTC
>TRBJ1-2|TRBV20-1|few|NA
CSARGSGAGYGYTF
TGCAGTGCTAGAGGATCGGGGGCCGGGTATGGCTACACCTTC
>TRBJ2-1|TRBV6-2/TRBV6-3|many|NA
CASSYSPVGYNEQFF
TGTGCCAGCAGTTACTCGCCAGTGGGCTACAATGAGCAGTTCTTC
>TRBJ2-5|TRBV29-1|many|TRBD2
CSARGLAGVGETQYF
TGCAGCGCCAGGGGACTAGCGGGAGTAGGAGAGACCCAGTACTTC
>TRBJ1-2|TRBV10-3|NA|TRBD1
CAIRAGTGVSFYGYTF
TGTGCCATCAGAGCCGGGACAGGGGTTTCCTTCTATGGCTACACCTTC
>TRBJ1-1|TRBV10-2|many|NA
CASSEGNPGTEAFF
TGCGCCAGCAGTGAGGGGAACCCGGGCACTGAAGCTTTCTTT
>TRBJ2-3|TRBV6-1|many|TRBD1
CASSRQGLRTDTQYF
TGTGCCAGCAGCCGACAGGGTCTTCGCACAGATACGCAGTATTTT
>TRBJ2-1|TRBV29-1|many|TRBD2
CTGGAGGYNEQFF
TGCACCGGAGGGGCGGGAGGCTACAATGAGCAGTTCTTC
>TRBJ2-1|TRBV3-1|many|NA
CASSQGTRRVNEQFF
TGTGCCAGCAGCCAAGGGACCCGCCGCGTCAATGAGCAGTTCTTC
>TRBJ2-7|TRBV24-1|many|NA
CATEPSGFPYEQYF
TGTGCCACCGAACCGAGCGGGTTCCCCTACGAGCAGTACTTC
>TRBJ1-1|TRBV6-2/TRBV6-3|many|NA
CASSPGGRGEAFF
TGTGCCAGCAGTCCCGGAGGGAGGGGAGAAGCTTTCTTT
>TRBJ2-3|TRBV5-4|many|TRBD1
CASSLYAGGSTQYF
TGTGCCAGCAGCTTGTATGCAGGGGGTTCAACGCAGTATTTT
>TRBJ2-6|TRBV11-3|NA|NA
CASSPRSGSGANVLTF
TGTGCCAGCAGCCCACGTTCGGGCTCTGGGGCCAACGTCCTGACTTTC
>TRBJ1-1|TRBV18|many|NA
CASSPRVILGDDTEAFF
TGTGCCAGCTCACCGCGTGTAATACTGGGTGATGACACTGAAGCTTTCTTT
>TRBJ1-1|TRBV5-1|many|NA
CASSLATIMNTEAFF
TGCGCCAGCAGCCTCGCTACAATCATGAACACTGAAGCTTTCTTT
>TRBJ1-1|TRBV4-1|many|NA
CASSQDRGNTEAFF
TGCGCCAGCAGCCAAGACAGGGGGAACACTGAAGCTTTCTTT
>TRBJ2-7|TRBV11-2|NA|TRBD2
CASVLAQDEQYF
TGTGCCAGCGTACTAGCGCAGGACGAGCAGTACTTC
>TRBJ1-5|TRBV3-1|many|NA
CASSQGGSQHF
TGTGCCAGCAGCCAAGGAGGGTCCCAGCATTTT
>TRBJ1-2|TRBV29-1|few|NA
CSVVGDAVYGYTF
TGCAGCGTTGTCGGGGATGCGGTCTATGGCTACACCTTC
>TRBJ1-1|TRBV3-1|many|TRBD1
CASSPGQAGNIEAFF
TGTGCCAGCAGCCCTGGACAGGCAGGGAACATTGAAGCTTTCTTT
>TRBJ2-1|TRBV7-2|many|NA
CASSPGINEQFF
TGTGCCAGCAGCCCGGGAATTAATGAGCAGTTCTTC
>TRBJ2-2|TRBV29-1|few|TRBD2
CSVEGLAGDGELFF
TGCAGCGTTGAGGGACTAGCGGGAGACGGGGAGCTGTTTTTT
>TRBJ2-6|TRBV6-2/TRBV6-3|many|NA
CASSGSRLRSSGANVLTF
TGTGCCAGCAGTGGATCTCGATTGCGTAGCTCTGGGGCCAACGTCCTGACTTTC
>TRBJ1-1|TRBV7-2|many|NA
CASSFPAGAGTEAFF
TGTGCCAGCAGCTTCCCGGCGGGGGCTGGAACTGAAGCTTTCTTT
>TRBJ2-7|TRBV21-1|NA|NA
CASSKGKVLSYEQYF
TGTGCCAGCAGCAAAGGAAAAGTCCTCTCCTACGAGCAGTACTTC
>TRBJ2-5|TRBV12-3/TRBV12-4|many|TRBD1
CASRRDRGQETQYF
TGTGCCAGCAGACGGGACAGGGGGCAAGAGACCCAGTACTTC
>TRBJ2-1|TRBV24-1|many|TRBD2
CATSDGTSGSTRDNEQFF
TGTGCCACCAGTGATGGGACTAGCGGGAGTACTAGGGACAATGAGCAGTTCTTC
>TRBJ2-1|TRBV27|many|NA
CASSLGSAGPYNEQFF
TGTGCCAGCAGTTTAGGGTCGGCAGGGCCCTACAATGAGCAGTTCTTC
>TRBJ2-3|TRBV6-6|many|TRBD2
CSSRPGTSVPTDTQYF
TGTTCCAGCAGGCCCGGGACTAGCGTCCCCACAGATACGCAGTATTTT
>TRBJ1-5|TRBV27|NA|NA
CASSLAGQPQHF
TGTGCCAGCAGTTTGGCCGGGCAGCCCCAGCATTTT
>TRBJ2-1|TRBV19|many|NA
CASHPSGGNEQFF
TGTGCCAGTCATCCGAGTGGGGGCAATGAGCAGTTCTTC
>TRBJ2-2|TRBV6-2/TRBV6-3|many|TRBD2
CASSYSLAGPGAGELFF
TGTGCCAGCAGTTACTCCCTAGCGGGACCGGGGGCCGGGGAGCTGTTTTTT
>TRBJ2-3|TRBV9|many|NA
CASSTPGGSRTDTQYF
TGTGCCAGCAGCACACCCGGGGGCAGCCGCACAGATACGCAGTATTTT
>TRBJ1-2|TRBV4-3|many|TRBD1
CASSQVGTGGLGYTF
TGCGCCAGCAGCCAAGTTGGGACAGGGGGCCTTGGCTACACCTTC
>TRBJ2-7|TRBV12-3/TRBV12-4|many|NA
CASSLAIGHYEQYF
TGTGCCAGCAGTTTAGCTATCGGGCACTACGAGCAGTACTTC
>TRBJ1-5|TRBV9|many|NA
CASSVGGAEDQPQHF
TGTGCCAGCAGCGTAGGCGGGGCCGAAGATCAGCCCCAGCATTTT
>TRBJ1-2|TRBV29-1|many|NA
CSAAENGYTF
TGCAGCGCCGCCGAGAATGGCTACACCTTC
>TRBJ2-3|TRBV11-2|many|TRBD1
CASSVRDRQTSTDTQYF
TGTGCCAGCAGCGTCCGGGACAGGCAGACTAGCACAGATACGCAGTATTTT
>TRBJ2-7|TRBV9|NA|TRBD1
CASSASLQGSSYEQYF
TGTGCCAGCAGCGCGAGTTTACAGGGGAGCTCCTACGAGCAGTACTTC
>TRBJ2-7|TRBV5-1|NA|NA
CASRPLGPGYEQYF
TGCGCCAGCCGTCCACTGGGCCCGGGCTACGAGCAGTACTTC
>TRBJ1-1|TRBV29-1|many|NA
CSVHLNTEAFF
TGCAGCGTTCACCTGAACACTGAAGCTTTCTTT
>TRBJ2-3|TRBV30|NA|NA
CAWRPGPSTDTQYF
TGTGCCTGGAGACCTGGGCCTAGCACAGATACGCAGTATTTT
>TRBJ2-7|TRBV9|few|TRBD1
CASSVGDRIYEQYF
TGTGCCAGCAGCGTAGGGGACAGGATCTACGAGCAGTACTTC
>TRBJ2-1|TRBV7-3|many|TRBD2
CASSLPPGLAGITEQFF
TGTGCCAGCAGCCTCCCCCCGGGACTAGCGGGAATAACTGAGCAGTTCTTC